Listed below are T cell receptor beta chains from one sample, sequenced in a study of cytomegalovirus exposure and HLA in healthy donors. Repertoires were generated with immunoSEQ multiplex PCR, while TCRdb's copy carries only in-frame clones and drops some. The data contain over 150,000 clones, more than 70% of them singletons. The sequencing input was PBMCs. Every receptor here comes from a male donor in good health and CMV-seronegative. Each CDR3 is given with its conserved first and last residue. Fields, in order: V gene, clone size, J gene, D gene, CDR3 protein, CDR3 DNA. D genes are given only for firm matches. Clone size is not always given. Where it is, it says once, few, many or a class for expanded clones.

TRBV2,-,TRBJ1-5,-,CASSAGEGQPQHF,TGTGCCAGCAGTGCCGGTGAGGGCCAGCCCCAGCATTTT
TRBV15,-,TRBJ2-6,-,CATSRDYWASGANVLTF,TGTGCCACCAGCAGAGATTATTGGGCCTCTGGGGCCAACGTCCTGACTTTC
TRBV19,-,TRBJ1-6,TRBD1,CASSFHRQGGRMGSPLHF,TGTGCCAGTAGTTTCCACCGGCAGGGGGGCCGGATGGGTTCACCCCTCCACTTT
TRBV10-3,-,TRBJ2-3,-,CAISEIGGSTDTQYF,TGTGCCATCAGTGAAATCGGCGGTAGCACAGATACGCAGTATTTT
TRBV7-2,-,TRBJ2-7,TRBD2,CASSWASGSREQYF,TGTGCCAGCAGCTGGGCTAGCGGGAGTCGCGAGCAGTACTTC
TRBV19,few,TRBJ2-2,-,CASMESLYTGELFF,TGTGCCAGCATGGAGAGTCTTTACACCGGGGAGCTGTTTTTT
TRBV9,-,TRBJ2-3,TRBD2,CASSVNGLAGHDTQYF,TGTGCCAGCAGCGTAAATGGGCTAGCGGGACATGATACGCAGTATTTT
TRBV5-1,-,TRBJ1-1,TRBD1,CASSTRTGKNTEAFF,TGCGCCAGCAGCACCCGGACAGGGAAGAACACTGAAGCTTTCTTT
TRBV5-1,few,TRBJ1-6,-,CASSGTPTSSYNSPLHF,TGCGCCAGCAGCGGGACACCCACGAGCTCCTATAATTCACCCCTCCACTTT
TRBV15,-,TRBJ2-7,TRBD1,CATSEQGVAYEQYF,TGTGCCACCAGCGAACAGGGGGTCGCCTACGAGCAGTACTTC
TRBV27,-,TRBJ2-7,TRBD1,CASSLSGRDRGIYEQYF,TGTGCCAGCAGTTTATCGGGCCGGGACAGGGGAATCTACGAGCAGTACTTC
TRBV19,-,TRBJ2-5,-,CASSDTSPETQYF,TGTGCCAGTAGTGATACATCTCCCGAGACCCAGTACTTC
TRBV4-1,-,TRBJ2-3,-,CASSQGRGSRIDTQYF,TGCGCCAGCAGCCAAGGTCGGGGGTCGCGCATAGATACGCAGTATTTT
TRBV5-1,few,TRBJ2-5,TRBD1,CASSLGDSQETQYF,TGCGCCAGCAGCTTGGGGGACAGTCAAGAGACCCAGTACTTC
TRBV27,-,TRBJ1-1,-,CASSPLKGEGAEAFF,TGTGCCAGCAGTCCACTGAAGGGGGAAGGGGCTGAAGCTTTCTTT
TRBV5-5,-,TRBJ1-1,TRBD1,CASTSMPRQGGITEAFF,TGTGCCAGCACTTCAATGCCCCGACAGGGAGGTATCACTGAAGCTTTCTTT
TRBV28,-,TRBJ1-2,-,CASSHFGYTF,TGTGCCAGCAGCCATTTTGGCTACACCTTC
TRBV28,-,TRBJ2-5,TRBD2,CASSWASGRTQYF,TGTGCCAGCTCGTGGGCTAGCGGAAGGACCCAGTACTTC
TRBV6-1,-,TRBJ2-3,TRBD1,CASIEDRVITDTQYF,TGTGCCAGCATCGAGGACAGGGTAATTACAGATACGCAGTATTTT
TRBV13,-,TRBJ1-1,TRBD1,CASSLNPTYSGTGGTEAFF,TGTGCCAGCAGCCTAAACCCAACATACTCCGGGACAGGGGGCACTGAAGCTTTCTTT
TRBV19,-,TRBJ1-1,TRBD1,CASRVGGGLTEAFF,TGTGCCAGTAGGGTTGGAGGGGGCTTAACTGAAGCTTTCTTT
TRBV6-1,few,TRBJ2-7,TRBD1,CASNGDRFVDEQYF,TGTGCCAGCAATGGGGACAGGTTCGTAGACGAGCAGTACTTC
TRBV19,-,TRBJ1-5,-,CASSYSNQPQHF,TGTGCCAGTAGTTATAGCAATCAGCCCCAGCATTTT
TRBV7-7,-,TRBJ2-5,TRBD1,CASSSGQGQETQYF,TGTGCCAGCAGCTCGGGACAGGGTCAAGAGACCCAGTACTTC
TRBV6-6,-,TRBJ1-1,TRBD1,CASSDEQGRAEAFF,TGTGCCAGCAGTGACGAACAGGGGCGGGCTGAAGCTTTCTTT
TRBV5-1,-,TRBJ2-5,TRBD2,CASSLTGTRKETQYF,TGCGCCAGCAGCTTGACCGGGACTAGAAAGGAGACCCAGTACTTC
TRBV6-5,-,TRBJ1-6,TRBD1,CASSYDRGPSPLHF,TGTGCCAGCAGTTACGACAGGGGTCCTTCACCCCTCCACTTT
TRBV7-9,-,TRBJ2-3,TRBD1,CASSLAPGTGDTDTQYF,TGTGCCAGCAGCTTAGCGCCCGGGACAGGGGACACAGATACGCAGTATTTT
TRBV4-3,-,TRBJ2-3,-,CASSQERARASERDTQYF,TGCGCCAGCAGCCAAGAACGGGCGAGGGCGTCGGAGAGGGATACGCAGTATTTT
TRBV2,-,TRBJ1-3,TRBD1,CASPQGGKGSSGNTIYF,TGTGCCAGCCCTCAGGGGGGCAAGGGGAGCTCTGGAAACACCATATATTTT
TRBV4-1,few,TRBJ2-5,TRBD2,CASSPGLRAGGDRETQYF,TGCGCCAGCAGCCCTGGGCTAAGGGCGGGAGGGGATAGGGAGACCCAGTACTTC
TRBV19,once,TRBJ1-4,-,CASNPGQRIDEKLFF,TGTGCCAGTAATCCCGGACAGCGGATCGATGAAAAACTGTTTTTT
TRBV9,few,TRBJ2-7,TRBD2,CASSVAAGGVYEQYF,TGTGCCAGCAGCGTAGCGGCGGGGGGGGTCTACGAGCAGTACTTC
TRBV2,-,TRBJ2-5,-,CASHYDGAQYF,TGTGCCAGCCACTACGACGGGGCCCAGTACTTC
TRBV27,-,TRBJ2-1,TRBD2,CASSLSGTYNEQFF,TGTGCCAGCAGTTTAAGCGGGACCTACAATGAGCAGTTCTTC
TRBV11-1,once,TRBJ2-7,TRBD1,CASSLVEGAYEQYF,TGTGCCAGCAGCTTAGTTGAGGGGGCTTACGAGCAGTACTTC
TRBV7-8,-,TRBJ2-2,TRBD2,CASSPRLAGANTGELFF,TGTGCCAGCAGCCCGCGGTTAGCGGGGGCGAACACCGGGGAGCTGTTTTTT
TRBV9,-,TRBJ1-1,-,CASSVGGGRGTEAFF,TGTGCCAGCAGCGTAGGCGGGGGGCGTGGGACTGAAGCTTTCTTT
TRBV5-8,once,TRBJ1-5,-,CASSRTVALSNQPQHF,TGTGCCAGCAGCCGGACAGTGGCTTTGAGCAATCAGCCCCAGCATTTT
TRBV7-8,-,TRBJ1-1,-,CASSTTTTEAFF,TGTGCCAGCAGCACAACTACCACTGAAGCTTTCTTT
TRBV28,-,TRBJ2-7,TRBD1,CAIRQGGYEQYF,TGTGCCATTAGACAGGGTGGGTACGAGCAGTACTTC
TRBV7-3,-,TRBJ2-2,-,CASTSTQRRNTGELFF,TGTGCCAGCACCTCCACACAGCGGAGGAACACCGGGGAGCTGTTTTTT
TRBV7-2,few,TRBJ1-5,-,CASSLVVNSNQPQHF,TGTGCCAGCAGCCTGGTAGTAAACAGCAATCAGCCCCAGCATTTT
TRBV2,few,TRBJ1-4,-,CASRGGPATNEKLFF,TGTGCCAGCAGAGGAGGGCCCGCAACTAATGAAAAACTGTTTTTT
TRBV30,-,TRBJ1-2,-,CAWSVTEGYTF,TGTGCCTGGAGTGTTACGGAGGGCTACACCTTC
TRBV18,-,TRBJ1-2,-,CASSPWGAGYGYTF,TGTGCCAGCTCACCATGGGGAGCGGGGTATGGCTACACCTTC
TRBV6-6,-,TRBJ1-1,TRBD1,CASSSTGGMNTEAFF,TGTGCCAGCAGCTCAACAGGGGGCATGAACACTGAAGCTTTCTTT
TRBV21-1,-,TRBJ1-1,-,CASSKEGSANTEAFF,TGTGCCAGCAGCAAAGAGGGGTCGGCGAACACTGAAGCTTTCTTT
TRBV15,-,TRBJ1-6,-,CATSRGEGRGLYNSPLHF,TGTGCCACCAGCAGAGGGGAAGGACGGGGTCTATATAATTCACCCCTCCACTTT
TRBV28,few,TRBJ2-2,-,CASSFWAGLYTGELFF,TGTGCCAGCAGTTTTTGGGCCGGTTTGTACACCGGGGAGCTGTTTTTT
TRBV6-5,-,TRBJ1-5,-,CASSLHSNQPQHF,TGTGCCAGCAGCTTACATAGCAATCAGCCCCAGCATTTT
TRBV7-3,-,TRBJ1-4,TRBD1,CASSPSGQGEKLFF,TGTGCCAGCAGCCCATCCGGACAGGGTGAAAAACTGTTTTTT
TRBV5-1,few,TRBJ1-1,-,CASSQSGSTEAFF,TGCGCCAGCAGTCAATCCGGGAGCACTGAAGCTTTCTTT
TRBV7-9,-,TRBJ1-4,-,CASSPRGEVGEKLFF,TGTGCCAGCAGCCCCCGGGGGGAGGTCGGTGAAAAACTGTTTTTT
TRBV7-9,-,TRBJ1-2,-,CASSLAGGQTVGYTF,TGTGCCAGCAGCTTAGCGGGTGGACAGACGGTGGGCTACACCTTC
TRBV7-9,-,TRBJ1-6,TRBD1,CASSLGDRGNSPLHF,TGTGCCAGCAGCTTAGGGGACAGGGGAAATTCACCCCTCCACTTT
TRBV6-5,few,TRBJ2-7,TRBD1,CASSLAAGGYEQYF,TGTGCCAGCAGCCTTGCTGCAGGGGGCTACGAGCAGTACTTC
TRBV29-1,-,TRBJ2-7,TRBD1,CSATHRDSSYEQYF,TGCAGCGCCACACACCGGGACAGTTCCTACGAGCAGTACTTC
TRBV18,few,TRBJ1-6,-,CASSPASSNSPLHF,TGTGCCAGCTCACCAGCGTCCTCTAATTCACCCCTCCACTTT
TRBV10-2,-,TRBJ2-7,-,CASSESGSGEQYF,TGCGCCAGCAGTGAATCGGGATCTGGCGAGCAGTACTTC